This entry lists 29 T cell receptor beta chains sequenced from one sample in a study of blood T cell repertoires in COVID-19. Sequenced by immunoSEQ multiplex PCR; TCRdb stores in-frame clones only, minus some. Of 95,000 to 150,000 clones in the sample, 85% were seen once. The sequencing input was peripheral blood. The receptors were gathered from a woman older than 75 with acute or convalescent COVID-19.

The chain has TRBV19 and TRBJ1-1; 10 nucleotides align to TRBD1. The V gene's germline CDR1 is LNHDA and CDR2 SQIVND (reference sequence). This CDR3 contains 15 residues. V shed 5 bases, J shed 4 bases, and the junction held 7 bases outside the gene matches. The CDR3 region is CASSRQGARGTEAFF. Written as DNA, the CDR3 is TGTGCCAGTAGTCGACAGGGGGCGCGGGGCACTGAAGCTTTCTTT.

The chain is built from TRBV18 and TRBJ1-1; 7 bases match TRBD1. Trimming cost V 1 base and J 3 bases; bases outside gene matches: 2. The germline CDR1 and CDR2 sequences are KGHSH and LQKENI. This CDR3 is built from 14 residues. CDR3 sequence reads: CASSPQGAHTEAFF. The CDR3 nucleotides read TGTGCCAGCTCACCACAGGGGGCGCACACTGAAGCTTTCTTT.

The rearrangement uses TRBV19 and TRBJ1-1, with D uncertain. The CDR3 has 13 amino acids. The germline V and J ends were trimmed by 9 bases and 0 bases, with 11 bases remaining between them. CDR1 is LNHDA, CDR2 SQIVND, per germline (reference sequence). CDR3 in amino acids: CASSVGLNTEAFF. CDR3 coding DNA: TGTGCCAGCTCTGTCGGTCTGAACACTGAAGCTTTCTTT.

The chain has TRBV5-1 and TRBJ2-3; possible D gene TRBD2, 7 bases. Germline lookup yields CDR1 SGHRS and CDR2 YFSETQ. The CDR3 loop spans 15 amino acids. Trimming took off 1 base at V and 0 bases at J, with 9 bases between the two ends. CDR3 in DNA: TGCGCCAGCAGCTTGCGGGGGGCTAGCACAGATACGCAGTATTTT. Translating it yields CASSLRGASTDTQYF.

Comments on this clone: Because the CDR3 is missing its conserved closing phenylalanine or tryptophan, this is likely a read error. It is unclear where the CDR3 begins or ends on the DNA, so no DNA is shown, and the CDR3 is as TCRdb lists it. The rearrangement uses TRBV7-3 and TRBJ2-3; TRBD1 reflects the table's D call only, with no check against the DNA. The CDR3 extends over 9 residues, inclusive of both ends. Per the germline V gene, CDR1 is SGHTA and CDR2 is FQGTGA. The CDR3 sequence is CASSLEGVY.

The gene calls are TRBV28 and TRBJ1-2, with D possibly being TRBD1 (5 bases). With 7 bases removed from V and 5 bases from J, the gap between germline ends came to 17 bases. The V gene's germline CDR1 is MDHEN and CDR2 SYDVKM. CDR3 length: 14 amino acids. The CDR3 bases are TGTGCCAGCACCTCCTGGGGGGGTGGGTATGGCTACACCTTC. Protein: CASTSWGGGYGYTF.

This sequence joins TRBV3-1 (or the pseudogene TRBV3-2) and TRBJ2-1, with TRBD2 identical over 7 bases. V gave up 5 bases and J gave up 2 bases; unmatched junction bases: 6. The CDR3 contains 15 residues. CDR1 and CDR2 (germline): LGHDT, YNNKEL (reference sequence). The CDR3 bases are TGTGCCAGCAGCTTTGGGGGGGGACCCTACAATGAGCAGTTCTTC. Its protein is CASSFGGGPYNEQFF.

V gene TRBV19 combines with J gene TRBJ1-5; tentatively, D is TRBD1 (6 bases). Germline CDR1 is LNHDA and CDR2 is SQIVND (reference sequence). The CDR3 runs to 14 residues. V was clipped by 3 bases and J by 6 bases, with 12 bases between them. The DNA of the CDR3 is TGTGCCAGTAGTATCGGGGCAGGGGTTCAGCCCCAGCATTTT. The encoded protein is CASSIGAGVQPQHF.

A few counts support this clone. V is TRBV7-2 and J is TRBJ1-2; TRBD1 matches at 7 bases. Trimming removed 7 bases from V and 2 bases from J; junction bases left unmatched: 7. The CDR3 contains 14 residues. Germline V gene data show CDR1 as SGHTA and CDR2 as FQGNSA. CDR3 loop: CASNPGTVNYGYTF. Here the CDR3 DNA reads TGTGCCAGCAACCCTGGGACAGTCAACTATGGCTACACCTTC. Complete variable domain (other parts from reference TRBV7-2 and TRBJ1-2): GAGVSQSPSNKVTEKGKDVELRCDPISGHTALYWYRQSLGQGLEFLIYFQGNSAPDKSGLPSDRFSAERTGGSVSTLTIQRTQQEDSAVYLCASNPGTVNYGYTFGSGTRLTVV.

CDR3 in DNA: TGTGCCAGCAGTTTACTACAGGAAGGTGGCTACACCTTC. Encoded protein: CASSLLQEGGYTF. The chain uses TRBV12-3 or TRBV12-4 and TRBJ1-2; TRBD1 is a possible D gene (5 bases). The CDR3 length is 13 residues. V was cut by 2 bases and J by 7 bases, with 11 bases left in between.

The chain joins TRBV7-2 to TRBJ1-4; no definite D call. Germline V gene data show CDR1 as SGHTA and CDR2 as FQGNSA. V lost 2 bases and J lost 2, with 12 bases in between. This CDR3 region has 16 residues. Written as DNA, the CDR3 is TGTGCCAGCAGCTTATCACTGGCGGGCACTAATGAAAAACTGTTTTTT. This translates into CASSLSLAGTNEKLFF.

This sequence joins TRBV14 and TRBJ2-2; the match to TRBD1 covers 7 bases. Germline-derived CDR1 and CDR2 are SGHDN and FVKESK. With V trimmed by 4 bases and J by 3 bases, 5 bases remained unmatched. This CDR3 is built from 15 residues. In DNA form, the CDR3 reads TGTGCCAGCAGCCCAGGGGGACCATACACCGGGGAGCTGTTTTTT. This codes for CASSPGGPYTGELFF.

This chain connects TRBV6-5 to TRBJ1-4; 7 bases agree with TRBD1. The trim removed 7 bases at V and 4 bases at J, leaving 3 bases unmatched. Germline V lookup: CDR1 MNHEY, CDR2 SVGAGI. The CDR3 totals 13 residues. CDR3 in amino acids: CASKTGLNEKLFF. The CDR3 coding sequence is TGTGCCAGCAAGACAGGGCTTAATGAAAAACTGTTTTTT.

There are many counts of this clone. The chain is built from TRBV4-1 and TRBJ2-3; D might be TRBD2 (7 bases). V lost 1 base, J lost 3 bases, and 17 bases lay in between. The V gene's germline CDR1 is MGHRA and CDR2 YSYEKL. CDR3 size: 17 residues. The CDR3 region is CASSQGGGGGRTDTQYF. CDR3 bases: TGCGCCAGCAGCCAAGGAGGCGGCGGGGGCCGTACAGATACGCAGTATTTT.

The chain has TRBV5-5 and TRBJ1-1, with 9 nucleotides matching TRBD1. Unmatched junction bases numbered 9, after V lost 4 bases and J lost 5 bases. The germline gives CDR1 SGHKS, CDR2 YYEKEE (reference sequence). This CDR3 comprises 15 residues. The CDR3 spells CASSIPGTGKTEAFF. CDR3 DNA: TGTGCCAGCAGCATTCCCGGGACAGGGAAGACTGAAGCTTTCTTT.

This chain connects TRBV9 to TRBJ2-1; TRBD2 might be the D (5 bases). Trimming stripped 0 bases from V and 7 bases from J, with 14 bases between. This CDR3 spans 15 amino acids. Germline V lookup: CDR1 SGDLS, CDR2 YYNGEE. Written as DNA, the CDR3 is TGTGCCAGCAGCGTAGGAATGAATAGAGGGAATGAGCAGTTCTTC. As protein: CASSVGMNRGNEQFF.

The CDR3 sequence is CASNEGSNEQYV. Written as DNA, the CDR3 is TGTGCCAGCAACGAGGGCTCCAACGAGCAGTACGTC. V usage is TRBV21-1 and J usage is TRBJ2-7; the D segment call TRBD2 is taken from the table without a DNA check. TRBV21-1 is a documented pseudogene. The CDR3 consists of 12 residues.

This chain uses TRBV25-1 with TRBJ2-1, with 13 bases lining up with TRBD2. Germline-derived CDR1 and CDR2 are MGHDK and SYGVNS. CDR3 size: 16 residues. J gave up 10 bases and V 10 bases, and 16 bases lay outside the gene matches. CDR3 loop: CATQSTSGGAPREQFF. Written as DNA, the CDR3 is TGTGCCACCCAATCCACTAGCGGGGGGGCCCCCCGGGAGCAGTTCTTC. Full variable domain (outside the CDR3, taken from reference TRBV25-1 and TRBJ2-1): EADIYQTPRYLVIGTGKKITLECSQTMGHDKMYWYQQDPGMELHLIHYSYGVNSTEKGDLSSESTVSRIRTEHFPLTLESARPSHTSQYLCATQSTSGGAPREQFFGPGTRLTVL.

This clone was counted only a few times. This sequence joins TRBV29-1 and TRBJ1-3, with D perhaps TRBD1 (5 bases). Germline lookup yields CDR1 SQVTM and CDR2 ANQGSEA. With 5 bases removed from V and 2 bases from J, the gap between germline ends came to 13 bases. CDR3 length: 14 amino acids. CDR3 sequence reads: CSVIIGAPGNTIYF. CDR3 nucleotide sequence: TGCAGCGTTATTATTGGGGCCCCTGGAAACACCATATATTTT.

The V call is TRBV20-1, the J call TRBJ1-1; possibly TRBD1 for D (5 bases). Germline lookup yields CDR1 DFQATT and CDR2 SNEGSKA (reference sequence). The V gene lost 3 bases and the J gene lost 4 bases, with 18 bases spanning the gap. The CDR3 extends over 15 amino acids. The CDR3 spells CSASGVGTLITEAFF. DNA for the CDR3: TGCAGTGCTAGTGGGGTGGGGACTCTCATCACTGAAGCTTTCTTT.

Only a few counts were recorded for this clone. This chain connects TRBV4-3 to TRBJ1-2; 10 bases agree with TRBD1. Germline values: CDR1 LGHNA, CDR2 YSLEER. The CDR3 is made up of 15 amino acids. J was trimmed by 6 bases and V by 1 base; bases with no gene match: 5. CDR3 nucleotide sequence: TGCGCCAGCAGCCAAGGGACAGGGGGGCACAATGGCTACACCTTC. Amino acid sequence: CASSQGTGGHNGYTF.

DNA for the CDR3: TGTGCCAGCAGCGTAGATTATCGGGACACGGTCTATGGCTACACCTTC. Its translation: CASSVDYRDTVYGYTF. The chain carries TRBV9 and TRBJ1-2; D is perhaps TRBD1 (6 bases). Germline V gene lookup returns CDR1 SGDLS and CDR2 YYNGEE. This CDR3 spans 16 amino acids. V lost 0 bases, J lost 4 bases, and 16 bases lay in between.

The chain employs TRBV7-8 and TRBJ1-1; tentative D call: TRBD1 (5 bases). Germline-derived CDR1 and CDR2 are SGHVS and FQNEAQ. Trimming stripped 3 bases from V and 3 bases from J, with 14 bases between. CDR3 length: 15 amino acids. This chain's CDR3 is CASSFDFRGYTEAFF. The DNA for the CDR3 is TGTGCCAGCAGCTTTGACTTTAGGGGTTACACTGAAGCTTTCTTT. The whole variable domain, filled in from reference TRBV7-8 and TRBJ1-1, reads GAGVSQSPRYKVAKRGQDVALRCDPISGHVSLFWYQQALGQGPEFLTYFQNEAQLDKSGLPSDRFFAERPEGSVSTLKIQRTQQEDSAVYLCASSFDFRGYTEAFFGQGTRLTVV.

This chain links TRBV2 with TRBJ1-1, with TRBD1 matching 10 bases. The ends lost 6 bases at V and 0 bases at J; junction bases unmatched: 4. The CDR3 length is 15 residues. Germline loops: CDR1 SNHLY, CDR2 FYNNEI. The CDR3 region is CASRKGQGLNTEAFF. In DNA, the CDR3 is TGTGCCAGCAGAAAGGGACAGGGGTTGAACACTGAAGCTTTCTTT.

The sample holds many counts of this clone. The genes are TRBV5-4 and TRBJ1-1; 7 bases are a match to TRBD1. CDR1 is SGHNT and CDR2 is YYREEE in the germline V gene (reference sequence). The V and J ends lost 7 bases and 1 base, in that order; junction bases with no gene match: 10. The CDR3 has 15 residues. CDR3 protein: CASVAGGKGNTEAFF. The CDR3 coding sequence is TGTGCCAGCGTTGCAGGGGGAAAAGGGAACACTGAAGCTTTCTTT.

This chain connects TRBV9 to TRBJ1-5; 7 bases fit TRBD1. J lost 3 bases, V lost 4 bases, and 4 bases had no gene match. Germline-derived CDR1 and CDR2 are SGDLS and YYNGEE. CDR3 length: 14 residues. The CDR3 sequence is CASSQGQNNQPQHF. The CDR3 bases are TGTGCCAGCAGCCAGGGACAGAACAATCAGCCCCAGCATTTT. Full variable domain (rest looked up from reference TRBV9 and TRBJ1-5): DSGVTQTPKHLITATGQRVTLRCSPRSGDLSVYWYQQSLDQGLQFLIQYYNGEERAKGNILERFSAQQFPDLHSELNLSSLELGDSALYFCASSQGQNNQPQHFGDGTRLSIL.

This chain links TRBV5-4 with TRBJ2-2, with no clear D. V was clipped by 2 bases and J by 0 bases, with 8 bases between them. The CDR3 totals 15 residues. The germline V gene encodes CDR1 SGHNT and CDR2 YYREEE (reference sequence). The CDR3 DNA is TGTGCCAGCAGCTTTCTACCGACGAACACCGGGGAGCTGTTTTTT. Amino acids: CASSFLPTNTGELFF.

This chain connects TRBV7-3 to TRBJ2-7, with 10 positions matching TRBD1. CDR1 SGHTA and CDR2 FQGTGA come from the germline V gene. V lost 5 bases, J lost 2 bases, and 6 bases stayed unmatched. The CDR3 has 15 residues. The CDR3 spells CASSLRQGAAYEQYF. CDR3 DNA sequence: TGTGCCAGCAGCCTCCGACAGGGGGCCGCCTACGAGCAGTACTTC.

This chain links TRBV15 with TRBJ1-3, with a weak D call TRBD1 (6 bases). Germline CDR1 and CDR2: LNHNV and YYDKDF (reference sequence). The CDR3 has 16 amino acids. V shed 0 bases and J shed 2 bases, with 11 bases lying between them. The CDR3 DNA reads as TGTGCCACCAGCAGAGAGAAGGGGGGGCCTGGAAACACCATATATTTT. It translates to CATSREKGGPGNTIYF.